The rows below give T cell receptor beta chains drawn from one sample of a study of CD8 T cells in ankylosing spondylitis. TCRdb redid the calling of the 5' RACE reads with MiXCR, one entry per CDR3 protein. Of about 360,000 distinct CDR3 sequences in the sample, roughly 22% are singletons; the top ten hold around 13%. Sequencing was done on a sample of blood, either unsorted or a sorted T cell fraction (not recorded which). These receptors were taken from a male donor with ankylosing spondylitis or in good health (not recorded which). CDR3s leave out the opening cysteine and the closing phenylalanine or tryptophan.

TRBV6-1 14 ASSERTSGVNNEQF
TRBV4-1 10 ASSPPTGGYT
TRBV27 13 ASSHRDVGTDTQY
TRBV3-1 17 ASSPSGVYVLSSYNEQF
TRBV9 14 ASSVGTSGGFGELF
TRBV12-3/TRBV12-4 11 ASSFFTGLEQY
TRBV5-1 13 ASSLLVGMGYEQY
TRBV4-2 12 ASSPGALCYEQY
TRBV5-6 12 ASHSPGLYNEQF
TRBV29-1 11 SVEDQGGAEAF
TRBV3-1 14 ASSQDTGWVNNEQF
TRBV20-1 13 SAREASGVAGELF
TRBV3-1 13 ASSPDRTSRNEQF
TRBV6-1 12 ASRDRGAGNEQY
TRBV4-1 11 DSSEEVFGEQY
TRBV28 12 ATKRGSSYNEQF
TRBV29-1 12 SVEITAGGYEQY
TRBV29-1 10 SVGQMNTEAF
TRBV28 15 ASSLIRAGGSTDTQY
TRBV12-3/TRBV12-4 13 ASSTDREYNSPLH
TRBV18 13 ASSPGTSGDGTQY
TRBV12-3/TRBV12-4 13 ASSPWDRPTYEQY
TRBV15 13 ATSPLGGLIYGYT
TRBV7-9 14 ASSPRTGRGSYEQY
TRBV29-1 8 SAFDGKLF
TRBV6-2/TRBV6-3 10 ASTLRLYEQY
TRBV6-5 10 ASSSSGWEQY
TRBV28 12 ASSYRSGWYEQY
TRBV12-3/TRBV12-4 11 ASRPIASHEQY
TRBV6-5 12 ASSYSQGGQPQH
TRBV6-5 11 ASSHSKANEQF
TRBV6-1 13 ASSEWIVNTGELF